This record looks at one TCR beta chain sequence and its context. Its antigen remains unknown. The repertoire was sequenced with immunoSEQ multiplex PCR; TCRdb's copy has only in-frame clones and lacks some. In the table there are around 240,000 clones, roughly 88% of which are singletons. Treatment meaning: around 19 received Ad26.COV2.S at low or high dose, single or two shots; five or six received placebo; per-sample allocation not given. After the first vaccine or placebo injection, samples were drawn on day 63. Participants' vaccine, an Ad26 vector, delivered Wuhan-strain SARS-CoV-2 spike. The entry originates in a study of Ad26.COV2.S vaccination and SARS-CoV-2 variants. From germline, CDR1 is SGHRS and CDR2 YFSETQ. This CDR3 is built from 15 residues. The ends lost 0 bases at V and 5 bases at J; junction bases unmatched: 5. Overall study findings and caveats: While placebo recipients had lower spike-specific TCR breadth, vaccine recipients had more. Recipients of vaccine and of placebo showed similar breadth of their non-spike TCR repertoires.

The source was peripheral blood, collected in a trial of Ad26.COV2.S vaccine versus placebo. The gene calls are TRBV5-1 and TRBJ2-1; 7 nucleotides align to TRBD2. The TCR originated in a person between 18 and 60 years old who received the Ad26.COV2.S COVID-19 vaccine or a placebo. CDR3 sequence: CASSLDQRGHNEQFF. The CDR3 coding sequence is TGCGCCAGCAGCTTGGATCAGCGGGGCCACAATGAGCAGTTCTTC.